The rows below give T cell receptor beta chains drawn from one sample of a study of naive and memory T cell subsets. TCRdb itself ran the UMI-ligation and nested PCR reads through MiXCR, one entry per CDR3 protein. In the table there are 75,000 to 85,000 distinct CDR3 sequences, 13% of which are singletons. Input material: central memory CD4+ T cells from blood. The receptors originated from a human donor in good health. CDR3s include the opening cysteine and the closing phenylalanine or tryptophan. Each record gives: clone size, J gene, V gene, D gene, CDR3 DNA, CDR3 protein. The D gene is left open where the match is weak. Expanded clones are given a class, and other clones once, few, many or no size at all.

abundance: few
j_gene: TRBJ2-2
v_gene: TRBV7-2
d_gene: NA
CDR3nt: TGTGCCAGCAGGGACCGGAGCACCGGGGAGCTGTTTTTT
CDR3aa: CASRDRSTGELFF

abundance: many
j_gene: TRBJ2-3
v_gene: TRBV11-2
d_gene: NA
CDR3nt: TGTGCCAGCAGCTTAGGAGCATATATAGATACGCAGTATTTT
CDR3aa: CASSLGAYIDTQYF

abundance: few
j_gene: TRBJ1-5
v_gene: TRBV4-2
d_gene: TRBD1
CDR3nt: TGTGCCAGCAGCCAGGGGACAGGGCTGAATCAGCCCCAGCATTTT
CDR3aa: CASSQGTGLNQPQHF

abundance: NA
j_gene: TRBJ2-6
v_gene: TRBV7-8
d_gene: NA
CDR3nt: TGTGCCAGCAGCCCCATTCGCTCTGGGGCCAACGTCCTGACTTTC
CDR3aa: CASSPIRSGANVLTF

abundance: few
j_gene: TRBJ2-3
v_gene: TRBV5-1
d_gene: NA
CDR3nt: TGCGCCAGCAGCCAGGTTACCAGCACAGATACGCAGTATTTT
CDR3aa: CASSQVTSTDTQYF

abundance: NA
j_gene: TRBJ2-1
v_gene: TRBV27
d_gene: TRBD1
CDR3nt: TGTGCCAGCAGTTTATCGTGGGACAGGGTGAATGAGCAGTTCTTC
CDR3aa: CASSLSWDRVNEQFF

abundance: NA
j_gene: TRBJ1-1
v_gene: TRBV6-2/TRBV6-3
d_gene: NA
CDR3nt: TGTGCCAGCAGTGAGGATGCTCGGAACACTGAAGCTTTCTTT
CDR3aa: CASSEDARNTEAFF

abundance: few
j_gene: TRBJ2-1
v_gene: TRBV12-3/TRBV12-4
d_gene: NA
CDR3nt: TGTGCCAGCAGTTTATATAAGGGAGAGCAGTTCTTC
CDR3aa: CASSLYKGEQFF

abundance: many
j_gene: TRBJ2-7
v_gene: TRBV9
d_gene: NA
CDR3nt: TGTGCCAGCAGCCCTCAGACTAGCTCCTACGAGCAGTACTTC
CDR3aa: CASSPQTSSYEQYF

abundance: few
j_gene: TRBJ2-5
v_gene: TRBV6-2/TRBV6-3
d_gene: NA
CDR3nt: TGTGCCAGCAGTCCCGGATGGCGGGCTAGCGGAGGGGGAGAGACCCAGTACTTC
CDR3aa: CASSPGWRASGGGETQYF

abundance: NA
j_gene: TRBJ2-1
v_gene: TRBV5-1
d_gene: NA
CDR3nt: TGCGCCAGCAGCTCCGGGACCGCTCGAATCTACAATGAGCAGTTCTTC
CDR3aa: CASSSGTARIYNEQFF

abundance: once
j_gene: TRBJ1-1
v_gene: TRBV14
d_gene: NA
CDR3nt: TGTGCCAGCAGCGGGGGATGGACTGAAGCTTTCTTT
CDR3aa: CASSGGWTEAFF

abundance: NA
j_gene: TRBJ1-4
v_gene: TRBV14
d_gene: NA
CDR3nt: TGTGCCAGCAGCCACCGGACCGCGGTCGCAACTAATGAAAAACTGTTTTTT
CDR3aa: CASSHRTAVATNEKLFF

abundance: many
j_gene: TRBJ2-3
v_gene: TRBV10-3
d_gene: TRBD2
CDR3nt: TGTGCCATCAGTCTAGCGGGGGTACAAAGCACAGATACGCAGTATTTT
CDR3aa: CAISLAGVQSTDTQYF

abundance: few
j_gene: TRBJ2-5
v_gene: TRBV29-1
d_gene: TRBD1
CDR3nt: TGCAGCGTACAGGGGGTTCAAGAGACCCAGTACTTC
CDR3aa: CSVQGVQETQYF

abundance: many
j_gene: TRBJ2-7
v_gene: TRBV29-1
d_gene: NA
CDR3nt: TGCAGCGTTGCCAGGGGAGAGGACGAGCAGTACTTC
CDR3aa: CSVARGEDEQYF

abundance: many
j_gene: TRBJ1-5
v_gene: TRBV29-1
d_gene: NA
CDR3nt: TGCAGCGCCCGAGGGGAGGGGAGGGATCAGCCCCAGCATTTT
CDR3aa: CSARGEGRDQPQHF

abundance: many
j_gene: TRBJ1-2
v_gene: TRBV29-1
d_gene: NA
CDR3nt: TGCAGCGTTGAATTATATAATGGCTACACCTTC
CDR3aa: CSVELYNGYTF

abundance: NA
j_gene: TRBJ1-3
v_gene: TRBV12-3/TRBV12-4
d_gene: NA
CDR3nt: TGTGCCAGCAGTTTAATGGGGGGTTTCTCTGGAAACACCATATATTTT
CDR3aa: CASSLMGGFSGNTIYF

abundance: many
j_gene: TRBJ2-1
v_gene: TRBV5-1
d_gene: TRBD2
CDR3nt: TGCGCCAGTCGGACTAGCGGGAGGGTCTGGAATGAGCAGTTCTTC
CDR3aa: CASRTSGRVWNEQFF

abundance: NA
j_gene: TRBJ1-5
v_gene: TRBV27
d_gene: TRBD1
CDR3nt: TGTGCCAGCAGTTCCGGGACAGGGTGGGATCAGCCCCAGCATTTT
CDR3aa: CASSSGTGWDQPQHF

abundance: NA
j_gene: TRBJ2-7
v_gene: TRBV10-3
d_gene: TRBD2
CDR3nt: TGTGCCACAGGGGAGTATCTAGCGGGAGGGGAGGGCGAGCAGTACTTC
CDR3aa: CATGEYLAGGEGEQYF

abundance: few
j_gene: TRBJ1-2
v_gene: TRBV12-3/TRBV12-4
d_gene: TRBD1
CDR3nt: TGTGCCAGCAGTCGCGGCGGGACAGGCCTGCATTCAGGCTACACCTTC
CDR3aa: CASSRGGTGLHSGYTF

abundance: many
j_gene: TRBJ2-3
v_gene: TRBV29-1
d_gene: TRBD1
CDR3nt: TGCAGCGTTGAGGGACAGATGGACACAGATACGCAGTATTTT
CDR3aa: CSVEGQMDTDTQYF

abundance: few
j_gene: TRBJ2-3
v_gene: TRBV7-9
d_gene: NA
CDR3nt: TGTGCCAGCAGCGTACAAGATACGCAGTATTTT
CDR3aa: CASSVQDTQYF

abundance: few
j_gene: TRBJ2-3
v_gene: TRBV20-1
d_gene: TRBD2
CDR3nt: TGCAGTGCTATGACCCTCGCTAGCGGGAGGGCCGTGGCAGATACGCAGTATTTT
CDR3aa: CSAMTLASGRAVADTQYF

abundance: many
j_gene: TRBJ1-5
v_gene: TRBV12-3/TRBV12-4
d_gene: NA
CDR3nt: TGTGCCAGCAGTTTCCAGGACTCAAGGGGTCAGCCCCAGCATTTT
CDR3aa: CASSFQDSRGQPQHF

abundance: few
j_gene: TRBJ1-5
v_gene: TRBV29-1
d_gene: NA
CDR3nt: TGCAGCGTTGAAGAGCCGGGGGGCAATCAGCCCCAGCATTTT
CDR3aa: CSVEEPGGNQPQHF

abundance: NA
j_gene: TRBJ2-5
v_gene: TRBV5-4
d_gene: TRBD2
CDR3nt: TGTGCCAGCAGGGCCGGGACTAGTGGCCAAGAGACCCAGTACTTC
CDR3aa: CASRAGTSGQETQYF

abundance: few
j_gene: TRBJ2-3
v_gene: TRBV6-5
d_gene: NA
CDR3nt: TGTGCCAGCAGCATGACACCCGGAGATACGCAGTATTTT
CDR3aa: CASSMTPGDTQYF

abundance: few
j_gene: TRBJ2-3
v_gene: TRBV10-3
d_gene: NA
CDR3nt: TGTGCCACCTCTTTCGGGAGCTCGAGCACAGATACGCAGTATTTT
CDR3aa: CATSFGSSSTDTQYF

abundance: few
j_gene: TRBJ2-3
v_gene: TRBV19
d_gene: NA
CDR3nt: TGTGCCAGTAGTAGTAGCGCGGCTCGGCGGACTAGCACAGATACGCAGTATTTT
CDR3aa: CASSSSAARRTSTDTQYF

abundance: NA
j_gene: TRBJ2-4
v_gene: TRBV28
d_gene: NA
CDR3nt: TGTGCCAGCAGTCCATCCTGGGAAAACATTCAGTACTTC
CDR3aa: CASSPSWENIQYF

abundance: many
j_gene: TRBJ1-1
v_gene: TRBV3-1
d_gene: NA
CDR3nt: TGTGCCAGCAGCCAAGCCGGGTTTGGCACTGAAGCTTTCTTT
CDR3aa: CASSQAGFGTEAFF

abundance: once
j_gene: TRBJ2-4
v_gene: TRBV11-2
d_gene: TRBD2
CDR3nt: TGTGCCAGCAGCTTAGGTCGGGGGAGGGAAAACATTCAGTACTTC
CDR3aa: CASSLGRGRENIQYF

abundance: NA
j_gene: TRBJ2-1
v_gene: TRBV6-6
d_gene: NA
CDR3nt: TGTGCCAGCACCCCTCTCACGAGGGGCGGGCAGTTCTTC
CDR3aa: CASTPLTRGGQFF

abundance: many
j_gene: TRBJ2-2
v_gene: TRBV7-2
d_gene: TRBD2
CDR3nt: TGTGCCAGCAGCTCAAGACTAGCGGGAGGCGGGCCCACCGGGGAGCTGTTTTTT
CDR3aa: CASSSRLAGGGPTGELFF

abundance: few
j_gene: TRBJ2-7
v_gene: TRBV28
d_gene: NA
CDR3nt: TGTGCCAGCAGTCTCTCCTTGGGGGCAGGCGAGCAGTACTTC
CDR3aa: CASSLSLGAGEQYF

abundance: few
j_gene: TRBJ2-7
v_gene: TRBV6-5
d_gene: NA
CDR3nt: TGTGCCAGCAGTATAAAAGGACGGTCCTTCTACGAGCAGTACTTC
CDR3aa: CASSIKGRSFYEQYF

abundance: many
j_gene: TRBJ2-4
v_gene: TRBV20-1
d_gene: TRBD1
CDR3nt: TGCAGTGCTAGAGTGACAGGGGGGGAGAACATTCAGTACTTC
CDR3aa: CSARVTGGENIQYF

abundance: few
j_gene: TRBJ2-3
v_gene: TRBV20-1
d_gene: NA
CDR3nt: TGCAGTGCTAGGAAGGGTGATACGCAGTATTTT
CDR3aa: CSARKGDTQYF

abundance: NA
j_gene: TRBJ2-7
v_gene: TRBV3-1
d_gene: NA
CDR3nt: TGTGCCAGCAGCCAAGGGACTTTCGTCGAGCAGTACTTC
CDR3aa: CASSQGTFVEQYF

abundance: many
j_gene: TRBJ2-5
v_gene: TRBV4-1
d_gene: NA
CDR3nt: TGCGCCAGCAGCCAAGATCACGGTTTCCCAGAGACCCAGTACTTC
CDR3aa: CASSQDHGFPETQYF

abundance: NA
j_gene: TRBJ2-1
v_gene: TRBV30
d_gene: NA
CDR3nt: TGTGCCTGGAGTGGGCAGGAGAACTACAATGAGCAGTTCTTC
CDR3aa: CAWSGQENYNEQFF

abundance: medium-sized
j_gene: TRBJ1-1
v_gene: TRBV20-1
d_gene: TRBD1
CDR3nt: TGCAGTGTAGCACAGGGGACTGAAGCTTTCTTT
CDR3aa: CSVAQGTEAFF

abundance: few
j_gene: TRBJ2-1
v_gene: TRBV11-2
d_gene: NA
CDR3nt: TGTGCCAGCAGCCCGCGACAGAATGAGCAGTTCTTC
CDR3aa: CASSPRQNEQFF

abundance: many
j_gene: TRBJ2-5
v_gene: TRBV5-5
d_gene: TRBD1
CDR3nt: TGTGCCAGCAGCTTGGGAGACAGGGACCAAGAGACCCAGTACTTC
CDR3aa: CASSLGDRDQETQYF

abundance: NA
j_gene: TRBJ2-5
v_gene: TRBV12-3/TRBV12-4
d_gene: NA
CDR3nt: TGTGCCAGCAGCCTTCCTCCTGGAGAGACCCAGTACTTC
CDR3aa: CASSLPPGETQYF

abundance: many
j_gene: TRBJ2-1
v_gene: TRBV9
d_gene: TRBD2
CDR3nt: TGTGCCAGCAGCGTAGCCGGGGGACTAGCGGGAGTGGAGCAGTTCTTC
CDR3aa: CASSVAGGLAGVEQFF

abundance: NA
j_gene: TRBJ1-5
v_gene: TRBV21-1
d_gene: NA
CDR3nt: TGTGCCAGCAGCAAACTCCCGAATCGGCAGCCCCAGCATTTT
CDR3aa: CASSKLPNRQPQHF

abundance: many
j_gene: TRBJ2-3
v_gene: TRBV20-1
d_gene: TRBD2
CDR3nt: TGCAGTGCCGCCGGGACTAGCGGGTCAGATACGCAGTATTTT
CDR3aa: CSAAGTSGSDTQYF